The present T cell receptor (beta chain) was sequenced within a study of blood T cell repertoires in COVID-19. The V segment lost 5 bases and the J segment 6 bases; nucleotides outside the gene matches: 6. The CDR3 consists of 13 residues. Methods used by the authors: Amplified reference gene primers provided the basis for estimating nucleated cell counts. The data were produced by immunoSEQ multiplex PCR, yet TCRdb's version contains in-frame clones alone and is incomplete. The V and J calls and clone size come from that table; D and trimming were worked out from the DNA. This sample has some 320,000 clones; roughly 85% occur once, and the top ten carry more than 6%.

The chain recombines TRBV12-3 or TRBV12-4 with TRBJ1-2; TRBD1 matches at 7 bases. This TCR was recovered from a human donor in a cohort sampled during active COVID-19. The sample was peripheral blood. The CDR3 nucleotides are TGTGCCAGCAGTCATGAGGGGGCTGATGGCTACACCTTC. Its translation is CASSHEGADGYTF.